The present T cell receptor beta chain was sequenced within a study of T cell changes during pregnancy in multiple sclerosis. With regard to this clone: Other DNA sequences within the sample encode an identical CDR3.

Sequencing used immunoSEQ multiplex PCR; TCRdb keeps in-frame clones, though not all of them. The data show tens of thousands of clones, about nine tenths seen once. Per germline, CDR1 MGHRA and CDR2 YSYEKL. J lost 4 bases, V lost 1 base, and 3 bases had no gene match. The length of the CDR3 is 15 residues. This sequence originates from a female donor in good health, enrolled as a control in a pregnancy study. This chain connects TRBV4-1 to TRBJ1-5, with 8 bases matching TRBD1. The input for sequencing was CD4+ T cells from peripheral blood mononuclear cells, taken in the third trimester of pregnancy. The CDR3 nucleotides are TGCGCCAGCAGCCAAGCCTGGACAGGGAATCAGCCCCAGCATTTT. Amino acids: CASSQAWTGNQPQHF.